The source of this T cell receptor (beta chain) is a study of blood T cell repertoires in COVID-19. In the study overall: The samples span acute and convalescent COVID-19 from the United States, Italy and Spain. T cells, B-cell-depleted T cells, or PBMCs provided the cDNA or gDNA that served as material.

Original methodology: Amplified reference gene primers provided the basis for estimating nucleated cell counts. Using immunoSEQ multiplex PCR, the repertoire was profiled, and TCRdb retains in-frame clones only, with some absent. V and J calls plus clone size are reproduced from that table; the DNA served to infer D and trimming. Of 61,000 or so clones in the sample, around 85% were seen once. Germline lookup yields CDR1 SGHRS and CDR2 YFSETQ. V shed 3 bases and J 0 bases; nucleotides not matched to a gene: 6. The CDR3 runs to 16 residues. The clonotype comes from a woman aged 70-85 years with acute or convalescent COVID-19. What was sequenced was peripheral blood. V usage is TRBV5-1 and J usage is TRBJ2-3; TRBD2 matches 8 bases. This chain's CDR3 is CASSWAKRGSTDTQYF. The CDR3 DNA follows: TGCGCCAGCAGCTGGGCGAAGCGGGGGAGCACAGATACGCAGTATTTT.